The rows below give T cell receptor beta chains drawn from one sample of a study of blood T cells in healthy people across ages. From the 5' RACE reads, TCRdb called clonotypes with MiXCR, one entry per CDR3 protein. The sample carries about 970,000 distinct CDR3 sequences, 51% recorded once. The sequencing input was blood. Every receptor here comes from a woman aged 55 to 70 in good health. The CDR3 runs from the conserved cysteine through the conserved F or W. Fields, in order: J gene, V gene, D gene, clone size, CDR3 protein, CDR3 DNA. The D gene is left open where the match is weak. Clone sizes are given selectively: once, few, many, or a class where the clone is expanded.

j_call: TRBJ2-7
v_call: TRBV20-1
d_call: -
clone_size: -
cdr3_aa: CSARVPSYGSSYEQYF
cdr3_nt: TGCAGTGCTAGAGTACCCTCCTACGGGAGCTCCTACGAGCAGTACTTC

j_call: TRBJ1-5
v_call: TRBV28
d_call: -
clone_size: -
cdr3_aa: CASRGDGNQPQHF
cdr3_nt: TGTGCCAGCAGGGGCGATGGCAATCAGCCCCAGCATTTT

j_call: TRBJ2-2
v_call: TRBV25-1
d_call: TRBD2
clone_size: -
cdr3_aa: CASSESGLAAPSRGELFF
cdr3_nt: TGTGCCAGCAGTGAGAGCGGACTAGCGGCACCTTCGAGGGGGGAGCTGTTTTTT

j_call: TRBJ2-3
v_call: TRBV12-3/TRBV12-4
d_call: TRBD2
clone_size: -
cdr3_aa: CASTALAGLATDTQYF
cdr3_nt: TGTGCCAGCACTGCTTTAGCGGGACTAGCGACGGATACGCAGTATTTT

j_call: TRBJ2-7
v_call: TRBV10-2
d_call: TRBD2
clone_size: once
cdr3_aa: CASSESLGGRAYEQYF
cdr3_nt: TGCGCCAGCAGTGAGTCTCTGGGTGGGAGGGCCTACGAGCAGTACTTC

j_call: TRBJ2-5
v_call: TRBV28
d_call: -
clone_size: -
cdr3_aa: CASRHRFKETQYF
cdr3_nt: TGTGCCAGCAGACACAGGTTCAAAGAGACCCAGTACTTC

j_call: TRBJ1-5
v_call: TRBV6-2/TRBV6-3
d_call: -
clone_size: -
cdr3_aa: CASRDSRLSPQHF
cdr3_nt: TGTGCCAGCAGGGACAGCCGTCTGTCTCCCCAGCATTTT

j_call: TRBJ1-2
v_call: TRBV2
d_call: -
clone_size: -
cdr3_aa: CASSEMGYGYTF
cdr3_nt: TGTGCCAGCAGTGAAATGGGCTATGGCTACACCTTC

j_call: TRBJ1-1
v_call: TRBV5-1
d_call: -
clone_size: -
cdr3_aa: CASSSGPLRAEAFF
cdr3_nt: TGCGCCAGCAGCTCGGGACCCCTGCGCGCTGAAGCTTTCTTT

j_call: TRBJ2-7
v_call: TRBV5-1
d_call: -
clone_size: -
cdr3_aa: CASSSYSPYEQYF
cdr3_nt: TGCGCCAGCAGCTCATATAGTCCCTACGAGCAGTACTTC

j_call: TRBJ2-4
v_call: TRBV5-1
d_call: -
clone_size: many
cdr3_aa: CASSLTDQAKNIQYF
cdr3_nt: TGCGCCAGCAGCTTGACGGATCAAGCCAAAAACATTCAGTACTTC

j_call: TRBJ2-1
v_call: TRBV6-2/TRBV6-3
d_call: -
clone_size: -
cdr3_aa: CASRHREIFSEQFF
cdr3_nt: TGTGCCAGCCGGCACCGCGAGATATTCAGTGAGCAGTTCTTC

j_call: TRBJ2-7
v_call: TRBV18
d_call: -
clone_size: -
cdr3_aa: CASSVGREPYEQYF
cdr3_nt: TGTGCCAGCTCCGTGGGCAGGGAGCCCTACGAGCAGTACTTC

j_call: TRBJ1-6
v_call: TRBV10-3
d_call: -
clone_size: -
cdr3_aa: CAISESLGEGWNSPLHF
cdr3_nt: TGTGCCATCAGTGAGTCATTGGGCGAGGGCTGGAATTCACCCCTCCACTTT

j_call: TRBJ2-1
v_call: TRBV25-1
d_call: -
clone_size: -
cdr3_aa: CASSDSGDPKNEQFF
cdr3_nt: TGTGCCAGCAGTGATAGCGGAGACCCTAAAAATGAGCAGTTCTTC

j_call: TRBJ2-5
v_call: TRBV5-4
d_call: TRBD2
clone_size: -
cdr3_aa: CASSLGGTSGQETQYF
cdr3_nt: TGTGCCAGCAGCTTGGGGGGGACTAGCGGACAAGAGACCCAGTACTTC